The rows below give T cell receptor beta chains drawn from one sample of a study of T cells in Graves' hyperthyroidism and ophthalmopathy. TCRdb re-analysed the multiplex PCR reads in MiXCR, keeping a single row per CDR3 protein. The sample holds about 380,000 distinct CDR3 sequences, approximately 17% seen once. The material sequenced was blood. The receptors were sampled from a man between 18 and 29 years old with Graves' ophthalmopathy. CDR3s include the opening cysteine and the closing phenylalanine or tryptophan. Fields, in order: D gene, V gene, J gene, clone size, CDR3 DNA, CDR3 protein. D genes are given only for firm matches. Not every row has a clone size; where given, it reads once, few, many or a size class.

>TRBD1|TRBV6-1|TRBJ2-1|-
TGTGCCAGCAGCGATCCGGACAGGGCAATCTACAATGAGCAGTTCTTC
CASSDPDRAIYNEQFF
>-|TRBV11-2|TRBJ2-5|many
TGTGCCAGCAGCTTAGAACTTGATAGGGCCCAGTACTTC
CASSLELDRAQYF
>-|TRBV11-2|TRBJ2-3|-
TGTGCCAGCAGCTTAGATGGGACGGGGACGCAGTATTTT
CASSLDGTGTQYF
>-|TRBV5-1|TRBJ2-4|many
TGCGCCAGCAGTACCAGGGGTGGGGGCAAAAACATTCAGTACTTC
CASSTRGGGKNIQYF
>-|TRBV12-3/TRBV12-4|TRBJ2-3|many
TGTGCCAGCAGACAAACAGATACGCAGTATTTT
CASRQTDTQYF
>-|TRBV3-1|TRBJ2-7|many
TGTGCCAGCAGTAACCTCGCGGGCGAGCAGTACTTC
CASSNLAGEQYF
>TRBD1|TRBV5-1|TRBJ2-5|-
TGCGCCAGCAAGGGCCTCAGGGGGTACCAAGAGCCTTACTTC
CASKGLRGYQEPYF
>-|TRBV12-3/TRBV12-4|TRBJ2-1|few
TGTGCCAGCAGTTTCTTTCGGACGAGCTCCTACAATGAGCAGTTCTTC
CASSFFRTSSYNEQFF
>-|TRBV15|TRBJ1-4|many
TGTGCCACCAGGAGGGGAGGTGAATCAACTAATGAAAAACTGTTTTTT
CATRRGGESTNEKLFF
>-|TRBV19|TRBJ2-7|few
TGTGCCAGTAGTTCAAACCGGGACACGACCTACGAGCAGTACTTC
CASSSNRDTTYEQYF
>-|TRBV24-1|TRBJ2-3|-
TGTGCCACCAGTGAGGGGGAGGATACGCAGTATTTT
CATSEGEDTQYF
>TRBD2|TRBV11-2|TRBJ2-1|-
TGTGCCAGCAGCACACCTCAGGGAGGGAGCTCCTACAATGAGCAGTTCTTC
CASSTPQGGSSYNEQFF
>-|TRBV20-1|TRBJ2-2|many
TGCAGTGCTAGAGATCTCTCGGGAACCGGGGAGCTGTTTTTT
CSARDLSGTGELFF
>TRBD1|TRBV2|TRBJ1-4|many
TGTGCCAGCTGGGCCGGGACAGGGAGTGAAAAACTGTTTTTT
CASWAGTGSEKLFF
>-|TRBV6-5|TRBJ2-5|many
TGTGCCAGCAGTTACTCGCTGGGGGGAGAGACCCAGTACTTC
CASSYSLGGETQYF
>-|TRBV2|TRBJ2-1|-
TGTGCCAGCAGCGCCCACCGGGACAAATGGTACAATGAGCAGTTCTTC
CASSAHRDKWYNEQFF
>-|TRBV4-1|TRBJ1-1|many
TGCGCCAGCAGCCAAGAGGGTTTTGTGATTACTGAAGCTTTCTTT
CASSQEGFVITEAFF
>-|TRBV7-8|TRBJ2-5|many
TGTGCCAGCAGCTTAGTTAAGACATACCAAGAGACCCAGTACTTC
CASSLVKTYQETQYF
>-|TRBV20-1|TRBJ2-3|many
TGCAGTGCTAACCGGCCGATAAGGGACCCCGGGACGCAGTATTTT
CSANRPIRDPGTQYF
>-|TRBV27|TRBJ2-5|-
TGTGCCAGCAGTTTATGGGCGGAGGAGACCCAGTACTTC
CASSLWAEETQYF
>-|TRBV6-1|TRBJ2-3|many
TGTGCCAGCAGTGAAGGGGTGGGAGCAGATACGCAGTATTTT
CASSEGVGADTQYF
>-|TRBV29-1|TRBJ2-7|few
TGCAGCGTTGAAGAATCTGGGTTCTACGAGCAGTACTTC
CSVEESGFYEQYF
>TRBD1|TRBV27|TRBJ2-2|-
TGTGCCAGCAGTTGGGGGGGGACAGGGTGGACCGGGGAGCTGTTTTTT
CASSWGGTGWTGELFF
>TRBD1|TRBV28|TRBJ1-5|-
TGTGCCAGCAGTTCAGTGGACAGGAGCCCTTATAGCAATCAGCCCCAGCATTTT
CASSSVDRSPYSNQPQHF
>TRBD2|TRBV7-9|TRBJ2-1|-
TGTGCCAGCAGTCGGGACTCTAGCGGGGGAGAGAACAATGAGCAGTTCTTC
CASSRDSSGGENNEQFF
>TRBD2|TRBV19|TRBJ2-3|few
TGTGCCAGTAGTGAAGCGGGGGGGCCCGCAGATACGCAGTATTTT
CASSEAGGPADTQYF
>TRBD2|TRBV5-1|TRBJ2-5|few
TGTGCCAGCAGCCCCGGGACTAGCGGCAACCAAGAGACCCAGTACTTC
CASSPGTSGNQETQYF
>-|TRBV12-3/TRBV12-4|TRBJ2-5|many
TGTGCCAGCAGTTTAGAACCACAAGAGACCCAGTACTTC
CASSLEPQETQYF
>-|TRBV2|TRBJ2-7|-
TGTGCCAGCAGTTCAGGGTTCCCTGGCTCCTACGAGCAGTACTTC
CASSSGFPGSYEQYF
>TRBD2|TRBV9|TRBJ2-2|-
TGTGCCAGCAGCGTAGCTCTAGCGGAGGACACCGGGGAGCTGTTTTTT
CASSVALAEDTGELFF
>TRBD1|TRBV3-1|TRBJ2-7|few
TGTGCCAGCAGCCAAGATCCCTCCAGGGGGATGAACGAGCAGTACTTC
CASSQDPSRGMNEQYF
>-|TRBV6-1|TRBJ1-1|-
TGTGCCAGCAGTGAAAAAGAAGGAGAGAACACTGAAGCTTTCTTT
CASSEKEGENTEAFF
>TRBD1|TRBV27|TRBJ2-5|many
TGTGCCAGCAAATCCTCCGGGACAGGAGTCCAGTACTTC
CASKSSGTGVQYF
>-|TRBV6-1|TRBJ1-1|many
TGTGCCAGCAGTGAGTTCGGGAACACTGAAGCTTTCTTT
CASSEFGNTEAFF
>-|TRBV11-2|TRBJ2-7|many
TGTGCCAGCAGCTCTAGGACAGATACCTACGAGCAGTACTTC
CASSSRTDTYEQYF
>-|TRBV3-1|TRBJ1-2|-
TGTGCCAGCAGCCAATTTGCAGGAGCAGCCGACGCTACATATGGCTACACCTTC
CASSQFAGAADATYGYTF
>TRBD1|TRBV12-3/TRBV12-4|TRBJ1-5|-
TGTGCCAGCAGTTCCACAGGGGATCAGCCCCAGCATTTT
CASSSTGDQPQHF
>-|TRBV11-3|TRBJ1-3|-
TGTGCCAGCAGCCGCATCTCTGGAAACACCATATATTTT
CASSRISGNTIYF
>-|TRBV3-1|TRBJ1-3|many
TGTGCCAGCAGCCCACCCGGGACCCTCGGGAACACCATATATTTT
CASSPPGTLGNTIYF
>-|TRBV12-3/TRBV12-4|TRBJ1-6|-
TGTGCCAGCACCTTGGGTGGGGATTTTGATTCACCCCTCCACTTT
CASTLGGDFDSPLHF
>-|TRBV29-1|TRBJ1-1|many
TGCAGCGTTGTCGTTACAGGGTCAATGAACACTGAAGCTTTCTTT
CSVVVTGSMNTEAFF
>TRBD2|TRBV12-3/TRBV12-4|TRBJ2-5|many
TGTGCCAGCAGTCCAGGACTAGCGGGGGTGGAGACCCAGTACTTC
CASSPGLAGVETQYF
>-|TRBV2|TRBJ2-7|few
TGTGCCAGCAGCTCAGCCCGTCCCGCTCACTACGAGCAGTACTTC
CASSSARPAHYEQYF
>-|TRBV4-1|TRBJ2-1|few
TGCGCCAGCAGCCAAGCGTACCTCCTCCGGGACTCCTACTACAATGAGCAGTTCTTC
CASSQAYLLRDSYYNEQFF
>TRBD2|TRBV6-1|TRBJ2-1|few
TGTGCCAGCAGCGCAGCCGGGACTAGCGGAAAGCAGTTCTTC
CASSAAGTSGKQFF